These T cell receptor beta chains were read from a single sample in a study of blood T cell repertoires in COVID-19. Some clones are missing from TCRdb's copy, which holds only in-frame ones; the method was immunoSEQ multiplex PCR. The sample shows hundreds of thousands of clones, about 90% of them seen only once. The sequenced sample was peripheral blood. The source is a woman aged 25 to 45 with COVID-19, enrolled during active disease. The CDR3 runs from the conserved cysteine through the conserved F or W. The order of the fields is V gene, clone size, D gene, J gene, CDR3 protein, CDR3 DNA. A D gene is named only where the DNA matches it firmly. Clone size is stated in some rows and not others, as once, few, many or a class when expanded.

>TRBV6-2/TRBV6-3|.|.|TRBJ1-4
CASSYVRYSEKLFF
TGTGCCAGCAGTTACGTCCGGTACAGTGAAAAACTGTTTTTT
>TRBV9|few|TRBD1|TRBJ1-6
CASQGEDSYNSPLHF
TGTGCCAGCCAGGGGGAGGATTCCTATAATTCACCCCTCCACTTT
>TRBV5-4|once|TRBD2|TRBJ2-3
CASSLGAGEDTQYF
TGTGCCAGCAGCTTAGGAGCGGGAGAGGATACGCAGTATTTT
>TRBV7-8|.|.|TRBJ1-6
CASSLWHRSPSPLHF
TGTGCCAGCAGCTTATGGCACAGATCCCCTTCACCCCTCCACTTT
>TRBV29-1|.|TRBD1|TRBJ2-7
CSATGGSTYEQYF
TGCAGCGCCACAGGGGGCAGCACCTACGAGCAGTACTTC
>TRBV11-2|.|.|TRBJ2-5
CASSFMAEGQETQYF
TGTGCCAGCAGCTTCATGGCGGAGGGTCAAGAGACCCAGTACTTC
>TRBV6-5|.|.|TRBJ1-2
CTTDNYGYTF
TGTACCACAGATAACTATGGCTACACCTTC
>TRBV21-1|.|.|TRBJ2-1
CASSLSGGTNNEQFF
TGTGCCAGCAGTTTAAGCGGGGGAACAAACAATGAGCAGTTCTTC
>TRBV24-1|.|TRBD2|TRBJ2-3
CATSDFRAGDSDTQYF
TGTGCCACCAGTGATTTTCGGGCGGGAGACTCAGATACGCAGTATTTT
>TRBV5-1|.|TRBD2|TRBJ2-7
CASRPSGGASYEQYF
TGCGCCAGCAGACCTAGCGGGGGGGCCTCCTACGAGCAGTACTTC
>TRBV7-2|.|TRBD2|TRBJ2-5
CASSLGSSGNQETQYF
TGTGCCAGCAGCTTAGGTAGTAGCGGGAACCAAGAGACCCAGTACTTC
>TRBV10-3|.|TRBD1|TRBJ1-5
CAISPGQESNQPQHF
TGTGCCATCAGCCCAGGACAGGAGAGCAATCAGCCCCAGCATTTT
>TRBV12-5|.|TRBD1|TRBJ2-1
CASYDRAGGNEQFF
TGTGCTAGTTATGACAGGGCAGGAGGCAATGAGCAGTTCTTC
>TRBV19|.|TRBD1|TRBJ2-7
CASSMRQGPYEQYF
TGTGCCAGTAGTATGAGACAGGGGCCCTACGAGCAGTACTTC
>TRBV6-2/TRBV6-3|.|.|TRBJ2-7
CASSPPGRLHEQYF
TGTGCCAGCAGCCCCCCGGGGAGACTCCACGAGCAGTACTTC
>TRBV7-2|.|TRBD2|TRBJ2-3
CASSFRAGGDTDTQYF
TGTGCCAGCAGCTTTCGAGCGGGAGGCGACACAGATACGCAGTATTTT
>TRBV27|.|TRBD2|TRBJ2-3
CASSSTSAYTDTQYF
TGTGCCAGCAGTTCTACTAGCGCGTACACAGATACGCAGTATTTT
>TRBV28|once|TRBD2|TRBJ2-1
CASSLTQRGQFF
TGTGCCAGCAGTTTAACCCAGCGGGGGCAGTTCTTC
>TRBV11-2|.|.|TRBJ2-5
CASSLVNRETETQYF
TGTGCCAGCAGCTTAGTCAACAGGGAGACAGAGACCCAGTACTTC
>TRBV6-5|.|.|TRBJ1-1
CASSYGLRNTEAFF
TGTGCCAGCAGTTACGGGCTGAGGAACACTGAAGCTTTCTTT
>TRBV7-8|.|TRBD1|TRBJ2-1
CASSLDGQGPTEQFF
TGTGCCAGCAGCCTCGACGGACAGGGACCCACTGAGCAGTTCTTC
>TRBV25-1|.|.|TRBJ1-1
CASSDRVNTEAFF
TGTGCCAGCAGTGACAGGGTAAACACTGAAGCTTTCTTT
>TRBV4-3|.|.|TRBJ1-2
CASSPRTGTNYGYTF
TGCGCCAGCAGCCCCAGAACAGGGACCAACTATGGCTACACCTTC
>TRBV18|.|TRBD1|TRBJ1-5
CASSRDREQPQHF
TGTGCCAGCTCTAGGGACAGGGAACAGCCCCAGCATTTT
>TRBV5-4|.|.|TRBJ2-2
CASSYVTGKTGELFF
TGTGCCAGCAGCTACGTCACAGGGAAAACCGGGGAGCTGTTTTTT
>TRBV7-9|once|.|TRBJ2-7
CASSLFTGGDEQYF
TGTGCCAGCAGCCTCTTTACAGGGGGGGATGAGCAGTACTTC
>TRBV5-4|.|.|TRBJ2-7
CASSLAASLSTEQYF
TGTGCCAGCAGCTTGGCCGCTAGCTTGAGCACCGAGCAGTACTTC
>TRBV4-3|.|TRBD2|TRBJ2-1
CASSPGLAGVGEQFF
TGCGCCAGCAGCCCCGGTCTAGCGGGAGTTGGGGAGCAGTTCTTC
>TRBV15|.|.|TRBJ2-7
CATSRGGNSGEQYF
TGTGCCACCAGCAGAGGTGGTAATTCGGGAGAGCAGTACTTC
>TRBV6-2/TRBV6-3|.|TRBD2|TRBJ2-3
CASSLRLAGTTDTQYF
TGTGCCAGCAGTTTACGACTAGCGGGAACCACAGATACGCAGTATTTT
>TRBV4-1|.|TRBD2|TRBJ2-1
CASSQAMPGGPYNEQFF
TGCGCCAGCAGCCAAGCAATGCCGGGGGGTCCCTACAATGAGCAGTTCTTC
>TRBV5-1|once|.|TRBJ2-2
CASSVVPVNTGELFF
TGCGCCAGCAGTGTCGTCCCAGTAAACACCGGGGAGCTGTTTTTT
>TRBV7-2|.|.|TRBJ2-5
CASSLGLQETQYF
TGTGCCAGCAGCTTAGGGCTCCAAGAGACCCAGTACTTC
>TRBV14|once|.|TRBJ2-1
CASSPTLPYNEQFF
TGTGCCAGCAGCCCTACTTTACCCTACAATGAGCAGTTCTTC
>TRBV7-8|.|.|TRBJ1-6
CASSLGLPGSPLHF
TGTGCCAGCAGCTTGGGACTCCCGGGTTCACCCCTCCACTTT
>TRBV27|.|.|TRBJ2-7
CASRRAGGEQYF
TGTGCCAGCCGAAGAGCTGGCGGCGAGCAGTACTTC
>TRBV10-3|.|TRBD1|TRBJ2-2
CAISGQGDTGELFF
TGTGCCATCAGTGGACAGGGAGACACCGGGGAGCTGTTTTTT
>TRBV7-6|.|.|TRBJ2-6
CASSLSFSGANVLTF
TGTGCCAGCAGCCTGAGCTTCTCTGGGGCCAACGTCCTGACTTTC
>TRBV10-3|once|TRBD2|TRBJ2-1
CATRGGSYNEQFF
TGTGCCACACGGGGGGGCTCCTACAATGAGCAGTTCTTC
>TRBV28|once|.|TRBJ2-1
CASSFHFSGNEQFF
TGTGCCAGCAGTTTCCACTTCTCGGGCAATGAGCAGTTCTTC
>TRBV5-6|few|TRBD1|TRBJ1-2
CASSRAGGGYGYTF
TGTGCCAGCAGCCGGGCAGGGGGCGGCTATGGCTACACCTTC
>TRBV23-1|.|.|TRBJ2-5
CASSPVGVGETQYF
TGCGCCAGCAGCCCTGTAGGGGTCGGCGAGACCCAGTACTTC
>TRBV7-2|.|.|TRBJ2-5
CASSLPAVWTQYF
TGTGCCAGCAGCTTACCCGCAGTGTGGACCCAGTACTTC
>TRBV5-4|.|TRBD2|TRBJ2-7
CASSLGLAGGYEQYF
TGTGCCAGCAGCTTAGGACTAGCGGGGGGTTACGAGCAGTACTTC
>TRBV5-5|.|TRBD1|TRBJ2-7
CASLPGTDLYEQYF
TGTGCCAGTCTTCCCGGGACAGACCTATACGAGCAGTACTTC
>TRBV19|.|TRBD1|TRBJ1-1
CASSVGGYTEAFF
TGTGCCAGTAGTGTAGGGGGCTACACTGAAGCTTTCTTT
>TRBV5-1|.|TRBD2|TRBJ2-3
CASSLGRGGDTQYF
TGCGCCAGCAGCTTAGGCCGGGGGGGCGATACGCAGTATTTT
>TRBV3-1/TRBV3-2|.|TRBD1|TRBJ1-1
CASSQGRQGGTEAFF
TGTGCCAGCAGCCAAGGCCGACAGGGTGGCACTGAAGCTTTCTTT
>TRBV19|few|.|TRBJ2-2
CASSISLSVATGELFF
TGTGCCAGTAGTATATCCTTATCTGTGGCCACCGGGGAGCTGTTTTTT
>TRBV7-2|.|TRBD1|TRBJ1-6
CASSSQGLGGISPLHF
TGTGCCAGCAGCTCACAGGGATTAGGGGGCATTTCACCCCTCCACTTT
>TRBV4-1|.|.|TRBJ2-1
CASSPPVTGNEQFF
TGCGCCAGCAGCCCCCCGGTAACCGGCAATGAGCAGTTCTTC
>TRBV7-9|.|.|TRBJ2-1
CASSHRGGGGNEQFF
TGTGCCAGCAGCCATCGGGGAGGTGGGGGCAATGAGCAGTTCTTC